These T cell receptor beta chains were read from a single sample in a study of T-cell memory formation after mild COVID-19. TCRdb re-analysed the 5' RACE reads in MiXCR, keeping a single row per CDR3 protein. This repertoire shows roughly 600,000 distinct CDR3 sequences, over 15% found once; its top ten account for around 12%. The sample was PBMCs or a T cell subset sorted from them (not recorded which). Receptors were obtained from an adult woman who had mild COVID-19 (a few samples of this study predate the infection). Cell type and time point are not known. CDR3s include the opening cysteine and the closing phenylalanine or tryptophan. A D gene is named only where the DNA matches it firmly. Clone sizes are given selectively: once, few, many, or a class where the clone is expanded.

clone_size: .
d_call: .
v_call: TRBV6-5
j_call: TRBJ2-7
cdr3_nt: TGTGCCAGCAGCCAACGGGACAACTACGAGCAGTACTTC
cdr3_aa: CASSQRDNYEQYF

clone_size: .
d_call: .
v_call: TRBV14
j_call: TRBJ2-1
cdr3_nt: TGTGCCAGCAGCCAAGATTTCAGGGCTGAGCAGTTCTTC
cdr3_aa: CASSQDFRAEQFF

clone_size: many
d_call: TRBD2
v_call: TRBV4-3
j_call: TRBJ2-5
cdr3_nt: TGCGCCAGCAGCCAAGAACTAGCGGTCCCTCAAGAGACCCAGTACTTC
cdr3_aa: CASSQELAVPQETQYF

clone_size: .
d_call: TRBD1
v_call: TRBV30
j_call: TRBJ1-1
cdr3_nt: TGTGCCTGGAGCGGACAGGGGTTTACTGAAGCTTTCTTT
cdr3_aa: CAWSGQGFTEAFF

clone_size: few
d_call: .
v_call: TRBV30
j_call: TRBJ2-7
cdr3_nt: TGTGCCTGGAGTGTACCCTACGAGCAGTACTTC
cdr3_aa: CAWSVPYEQYF

clone_size: few
d_call: TRBD1
v_call: TRBV5-1
j_call: TRBJ1-1
cdr3_nt: TGCGCCAGTTCCACAGGGGTAAGGACTGAAGCTTTCTTT
cdr3_aa: CASSTGVRTEAFF

clone_size: .
d_call: .
v_call: TRBV6-2/TRBV6-3
j_call: TRBJ1-1
cdr3_nt: TGTGCCAGCAGTTCGACGTGGGGGAACACTGAAGCTTTCTTT
cdr3_aa: CASSSTWGNTEAFF

clone_size: many
d_call: TRBD1
v_call: TRBV3-1
j_call: TRBJ1-3
cdr3_nt: TGTGCCAGCAGCCCATGGACAGGGGACTCTGGAAACACCATATATTTT
cdr3_aa: CASSPWTGDSGNTIYF

clone_size: .
d_call: TRBD1
v_call: TRBV6-5
j_call: TRBJ2-3
cdr3_nt: TGTGCCAGCAGTAGGACAGGGATAAGGACAGATACGCAGTATTTT
cdr3_aa: CASSRTGIRTDTQYF

clone_size: .
d_call: .
v_call: TRBV7-9
j_call: TRBJ1-1
cdr3_nt: TGTGCCAGCAGCTTGGGGGGGCTCCCCGCTTTCTTT
cdr3_aa: CASSLGGLPAFF

clone_size: few
d_call: .
v_call: TRBV5-1
j_call: TRBJ2-1
cdr3_nt: TGCGCCAGCAGCTTGCGGACTACCTACAATGAGCAGTTCTTC
cdr3_aa: CASSLRTTYNEQFF

clone_size: few
d_call: .
v_call: TRBV27
j_call: TRBJ2-7
cdr3_nt: TGTGCCACCGCACCAGGTTACTCCTACGAGCAGTACTTC
cdr3_aa: CATAPGYSYEQYF

clone_size: few
d_call: TRBD2
v_call: TRBV20-1
j_call: TRBJ2-5
cdr3_nt: TGCAGTGCTCCGGGCTCAGCGGGAGTACGAGAGACCCAGTACTTC
cdr3_aa: CSAPGSAGVRETQYF

clone_size: .
d_call: .
v_call: TRBV27
j_call: TRBJ2-3
cdr3_nt: TGTGCCAGCAGTTTATCGGCTTTGACCGCTAGCACAGATACGCAGTATTTT
cdr3_aa: CASSLSALTASTDTQYF

clone_size: .
d_call: .
v_call: TRBV5-4
j_call: TRBJ2-5
cdr3_nt: TGTGCCAGCAGCTTGGATGGTGGGGTCCCCATCTACGGGACCCAGTACTTC
cdr3_aa: CASSLDGGVPIYGTQYF

clone_size: .
d_call: .
v_call: TRBV7-3
j_call: TRBJ2-1
cdr3_nt: TGTGCCAGCAGCTTTGGGGAGGATGAGCAGTTCTTC
cdr3_aa: CASSFGEDEQFF

clone_size: .
d_call: .
v_call: TRBV29-1
j_call: TRBJ1-5
cdr3_nt: TGCAGCGTTGAAGAGGGGGCAGCCCAGCCCCAGCATTTT
cdr3_aa: CSVEEGAAQPQHF

clone_size: many
d_call: TRBD1
v_call: TRBV7-3
j_call: TRBJ2-3
cdr3_nt: TGTGCCAGCCGGGACAGTAGCACAGATACGCAGTATTTT
cdr3_aa: CASRDSSTDTQYF

clone_size: .
d_call: .
v_call: TRBV6-1
j_call: TRBJ2-7
cdr3_nt: TGTGCCAGCAGTGAAGCGGAGACGGAGACCTACCAGCAGTACTTC
cdr3_aa: CASSEAETETYQQYF